This T cell receptor beta chain was sequenced during a study of T cell responses to AZD1222 COVID-19 vaccine. TCRdb's copy holds only in-frame clones and misses some; the assay was immunoSEQ multiplex PCR. The sample records about 70,000 clones, more than 70% being singletons. With respect to this clone: Its cognate antigen is unknown.

There are 15 residues in the CDR3. Germline values: CDR1 SGHRS, CDR2 YFSETQ. The V gene end was trimmed by 2 bases and the J gene end by 4 bases; junction bases not matched to a gene: 5. Overall study findings and caveats: Recipients of AZD1222 seropositive at baseline numbered only 6 or 7. Unmutated regions of variants are reportedly targeted by nearly half of spike-specific TCRs. Possibly, clonal diversity was underestimated; donors were largely white British and included more females.

The V call is TRBV5-1, the J call TRBJ2-1; 8 positions match TRBD1. Sequenced here: peripheral blood, sampled 28 days after the second dose of the MenACWY control vaccine. The TCR was taken from an adult who received the MenACWY meningococcal vaccine as a control. The chain's CDR3 is CASSFGGTGYNEQFF. The CDR3 DNA reads TGCGCCAGCAGCTTTGGCGGGACAGGATACAATGAGCAGTTCTTC.